A single sample gave rise to the 30 T cell receptor beta chains below, sequenced in a study of PD-1 blockade in classical Hodgkin lymphoma. The sample's time point: newly diagnosed, previously untreated cHL patient sample. TCRdb's table, derived via immunoSEQ multiplex PCR, lists solely in-frame clones and lacks some. The table records approximately 20,000 clones, around 94% of them present only once. The sequenced sample consisted of peripheral blood mononuclear cells (PBMCs). The receptors come from a human donor with classical Hodgkin lymphoma.

CDR3 DNA sequence: TGCAGCGCAGATGTCGGGCCAGGGAGGGGGTATGGCTACACCTTC. It codes for CSADVGPGRGYGYTF. This chain connects TRBV29-1 to TRBJ1-2; the D gene is possibly TRBD1 (6 bases). The CDR3 consists of 15 residues. The germline V gene encodes CDR1 SQVTM and CDR2 ANQGSEA. Trimming shortened V by 7 bases and J by 5 bases, and 23 bases separated the two germline ends.

CDR3 coding DNA: TGTGCCAGCAGAAGACCCACACAGGGGCCCCATGAGCAGTTCTTC. Residues: CASRRPTQGPHEQFF. V and J are TRBV6-5 and TRBJ2-1; 7 bases agree with TRBD1. The V segment lost 6 bases and the J segment 8 bases; nucleotides outside the gene matches: 13. Germline V gene data show CDR1 as MNHEY and CDR2 as SVGAGI. This CDR3 is built from 15 residues.

The chain employs TRBV2 and TRBJ2-6; TRBD1 matches at 9 bases. The length of the CDR3 is 16 residues. V shed 7 bases, J shed 2 bases, and the junction held 6 bases outside the gene matches. Germline CDR1 reads SNHLY; CDR2 reads FYNNEI. The CDR3 reads CASTLDRGAGANVLTF. The CDR3 nucleotides are TGTGCCAGCACCCTGGACAGGGGAGCTGGGGCCAACGTCCTGACTTTC.

The chain has TRBV29-1 and TRBJ2-3, with TRBD1 identical over 10 bases. The ends lost 5 bases at V and 2 bases at J; junction bases unmatched: 10. The CDR3 totals 16 residues. Germline lookup yields CDR1 SQVTM and CDR2 ANQGSEA. CDR3 amino acids: CSVPRDRGPFTDTQYF. CDR3 nucleotide sequence: TGCAGCGTTCCCCGGGACAGGGGACCTTTCACAGATACGCAGTATTTT.

The CDR3 nucleotides are TGTGCCAGTAGTATCAGCCACAGAGATAAGGGCCGGGGGCTCTACGAGCAGTACTTC. Translating it yields CASSISHRDKGRGLYEQYF. The gene calls are TRBV19 and TRBJ2-7; the D gene could be TRBD1 or TRBD2 (6 bases each). This CDR3 is built from 19 residues. Trimming cost V 3 bases and J 3 bases, with 27 bases left between them. From germline, CDR1 is LNHDA and CDR2 SQIVND (reference sequence). Full variable domain (missing parts from reference TRBV19 and TRBJ2-7): DGGITQSPKYLFRKEGQNVTLSCEQNLNHDAMYWYRQDPGQGLRLIYYSQIVNDFQKGDIAEGYSVSREKKESFPLTVTSAQKNPTAFYLCASSISHRDKGRGLYEQYFGPGTRLTVT.

The chain joins TRBV4-1 to TRBJ2-5; D may be TRBD2 (5 bases). Germline V gives CDR1 MGHRA, CDR2 YSYEKL. This CDR3 has 15 residues. Between the trimmed V and J ends, which lost 0 bases and 9 bases, there was a span of 17 bases. CDR3 residues: CASSQDRLASKAQYF. The CDR3, as DNA: TGCGCCAGCAGCCAAGATCGGCTAGCCTCAAAGGCCCAGTACTTC.

The count of this clone is one. The chain recombines TRBV7-2 with TRBJ1-1; unclear D gene. CDR1 is SGHTA, CDR2 FQGNSA, per germline. Trimming pared 6 bases from V and 1 base from J, leaving 15 bases between. The CDR3 extends over 15 amino acids. As DNA, the CDR3 is TGTGCCAGCAGTTATAAATTCGGGGAGAACACTGAAGCTTTCTTT. Translated: CASSYKFGENTEAFF.

J is TRBJ2-7 and V is TRBV6-5; 8 bases fit TRBD1. V trimming: 5 bases; J trimming: 2 bases; junction bases outside the gene matches: 5. The germline V gene has CDR1 MNHEY and CDR2 SVGAGI. CDR3 size: 14 residues. As DNA, the CDR3 is TGTGCCAGCAGTCGACAGGGGAGCGCCTACGAGCAGTACTTC. Translated: CASSRQGSAYEQYF.

This clone showed up just once. The chain employs TRBV18 and TRBJ1-1; no reliable D call. The CDR3 loop spans 15 amino acids. Germline V lookup: CDR1 KGHSH, CDR2 LQKENI. Between the trimmed V and J ends, which lost 3 bases and 1 base, there was a span of 12 bases. This chain's CDR3 is CASSPSGGRNTEAFF. CDR3 bases: TGTGCCAGCTCACCTTCGGGAGGAAGGAACACTGAAGCTTTCTTT.

The gene calls are TRBV28 and TRBJ2-2, with a weak D call TRBD2 (5 bases). CDR3 length: 16 amino acids. Germline values: CDR1 MDHEN, CDR2 SYDVKM. Trimming stripped 3 bases from V and 3 bases from J, with 14 bases between. Written as DNA, the CDR3 is TGTGCCAGCAGTTTTCCGGCCCGGAGGTACACCGGGGAGCTGTTTTTT. It is translated as CASSFPARRYTGELFF.

The chain employs TRBV19 and TRBJ1-5; 10 nucleotides match TRBD1. The CDR3 loop spans 15 amino acids. Germline V lookup: CDR1 LNHDA, CDR2 SQIVND (reference sequence). Losses at the gene ends were 5 bases for V and 5 bases for J; bases not matched to a gene: 6. This CDR3 reads CASSVWDRGDQPQHF. CDR3 in DNA: TGTGCCAGTAGTGTGTGGGACAGGGGAGATCAGCCCCAGCATTTT.

This clone has a handful of counts. The chain carries TRBV5-1 and TRBJ2-7; TRBD2 matches 11 bases. Trimming cost V 1 base and J 3 bases; bases outside gene matches: 9. CDR1 and CDR2 (germline): SGHRS, YFSETQ. The CDR3 is 17 residues long. Here the CDR3 reads CASSLSSGGAGGYEQYF. The CDR3 bases are TGCGCCAGCAGCTTGAGTAGCGGGGGGGCCGGGGGCTACGAGCAGTACTTC.

This chain uses TRBV5-1 with TRBJ2-1, with D hard to call. The CDR3 spans 16 residues. Germline lookup yields CDR1 SGHRS and CDR2 YFSETQ. The ends were cut back, 0 bases at V and 2 bases at J, with 12 bases in the middle. CDR3 region: CASSLVSGLAYNEQFF. Written as DNA, the CDR3 is TGCGCCAGCAGCTTGGTTTCGGGCCTAGCCTACAATGAGCAGTTCTTC.

The rearrangement joins TRBV5-5 to TRBJ2-5; D tentatively fits TRBD1 or TRBD2 (5 bases each). Trimming removed 2 bases at V and 3 bases at J, with 14 bases between. Germline V CDR1 and CDR2: SGHKS, YYEKEE (reference sequence). CDR3 length: 15 amino acids. The CDR3 loop is CASSLGRRGEETQYF. The CDR3 bases are TGTGCCAGCAGCTTAGGTAGGAGAGGGGAAGAGACCCAGTACTTC.

The V gene is TRBV11-2, the J gene TRBJ1-1; the D is unclear. The CDR3 totals 13 residues. Per germline, CDR1 SGHAT and CDR2 FQNNGV. V dropped 1 base and J dropped 4 bases, with 7 bases sitting between them. The CDR3 is CASSLVESTEAFF. DNA of the CDR3: TGTGCCAGCAGCTTAGTAGAAAGCACTGAAGCTTTCTTT.

J is TRBJ2-5 and V is TRBV6-6, with D perhaps TRBD1 (6 bases). CDR3 length: 13 residues. Germline V gives CDR1 MNHNY, CDR2 SVGAGI (reference sequence). The V end was cut by 6 bases, the J end by 3 bases, with 11 bases between. CDR3 region: CASRQWTEETQYF. CDR3 nucleotide sequence: TGTGCCAGCAGACAATGGACAGAAGAGACCCAGTACTTC.

This clone showed up just once. This chain connects TRBV2 to TRBJ2-7, with no clear D. The germline CDR1 and CDR2 sequences are SNHLY and FYNNEI. Deletions cut 7 bases from V and 2 bases from J, with 12 bases between. The CDR3 spans 13 residues. The CDR3 loop is CASKAEPTYEQYF. The CDR3, as DNA: TGTGCCAGCAAGGCGGAGCCGACCTACGAGCAGTACTTC.

This chain joins TRBV7-2 and TRBJ2-7; 9 nucleotides match TRBD2. The CDR3 is 14 residues long. The V gene end was trimmed by 1 base and the J gene end by 3 bases; junction bases not matched to a gene: 1. Germline lookup yields CDR1 SGHTA and CDR2 FQGNSA. The CDR3 sequence: CASSLVSGGYEQYF. Here the CDR3 DNA reads TGTGCCAGCAGCTTAGTTAGCGGGGGCTACGAGCAGTACTTC.

The chain joins TRBV30 to TRBJ2-7; TRBD1 is a possible D gene (5 bases). Germline V CDR1 and CDR2: GTSNPN, SVGIG (reference sequence). V lost 2 bases to trimming and J lost 0 bases, with 8 bases between them. This CDR3 spans 13 amino acids. CDR3 in DNA: TGTGCCTGGAGTCCAGGGTACTCCTACGAGCAGTACTTC. Its translation: CAWSPGYSYEQYF.

This chain joins TRBV10-3 and TRBJ2-3, with D perhaps matching TRBD2 (6 bases). Per the germline V gene, CDR1 is ENHRY and CDR2 is SYGVKD. There are 13 residues in the CDR3. V shed 10 bases and J shed 0 bases, with 11 bases lying between them. Here the CDR3 DNA reads TGTGCCAACTCCGGGACTAGCACAGATACGCAGTATTTT. As protein: CANSGTSTDTQYF.

The V gene is TRBV27, the J gene TRBJ1-5; D is undetermined. There are 12 residues in the CDR3. Germline V CDR1 and CDR2: MNHEY, SMNVEV (reference sequence). V was pared by 8 bases and J by 6 bases, with 11 bases between. The CDR3 sequence is CASWKWGQPQHF. The CDR3 region has the DNA TGTGCCAGCTGGAAGTGGGGTCAGCCCCAGCATTTT.

The rearrangement uses TRBV6-6 and TRBJ1-5, with unresolved D. The ends were cut back, 0 bases at V and 6 bases at J, with 12 bases in the middle. The CDR3 runs 15 residues. Germline CDR1 reads MNHNY; CDR2 reads SVGAGI (reference sequence). The DNA of the CDR3 is TGTGCCAGCAGTTACTCGAACAGATTATTTCAGCCCCAGCATTTT. As protein: CASSYSNRLFQPQHF.

The rearrangement uses TRBV7-8 and TRBJ1-1, with TRBD1 identical over 7 bases. J was trimmed by 1 base and V by 3 bases; bases with no gene match: 2. From germline, CDR1 is SGHVS and CDR2 FQNEAQ. The CDR3 length is 14 residues. This CDR3 is CASSFRTGNTEAFF. The CDR3 region has the DNA TGTGCCAGCAGCTTTAGGACAGGGAACACTGAAGCTTTCTTT.

The gene calls are TRBV2 and TRBJ2-5; no definite D call. CDR3 length equals 12 residues. V lost 7 bases and J 3 bases, leaving 9 bases between the germline ends. Germline CDR1 is SNHLY and CDR2 is FYNNEI. This chain's CDR3 is CASKWIEETQYF. DNA for the CDR3: TGTGCCAGCAAGTGGATCGAAGAGACCCAGTACTTC.

This clone was counted a single time. This chain joins TRBV9 and TRBJ1-3, with D uncertain. There are 13 residues in the CDR3. Trimming took 2 bases from V and 6 from J, leaving 9 bases between them. Germline V gene data show CDR1 as SGDLS and CDR2 as YYNGEE. The CDR3, as DNA: TGTGCCAGCAGCGTCCATAACGAAAACACCATATATTTT. Translation gives CASSVHNENTIYF.

The chain employs TRBV29-1 and TRBJ1-3; TRBD1 matches at 7 bases. Germline CDR1 SQVTM, CDR2 ANQGSEA. The J segment lost 4 bases and the V segment lost 0 bases, leaving 3 bases of the junction unmatched. The CDR3 loop spans 14 amino acids. Here the CDR3 reads CSVEELGQGNTIYF. CDR3 DNA: TGCAGCGTTGAAGAACTGGGACAGGGAAACACCATATATTTT.

This clone was recorded only once. The chain combines TRBV27 with TRBJ2-7; D call uncertain. The germline V gene has CDR1 MNHEY and CDR2 SMNVEV (reference sequence). This CDR3 region has 15 residues. The V end was cut by 2 bases, the J end by 6 bases, with 17 bases between. The CDR3 coding sequence is TGTGCCAGCAGTTTACAAAGCCCGATTTTTAGCGAGCAGTACTTC. Its translation is CASSLQSPIFSEQYF.

This chain links TRBV7-3 with TRBJ2-5, with a possible D match to TRBD2 (5 bases). CDR1 is SGHTA and CDR2 is FQGTGA in the germline V gene. V lost 3 bases to trimming and J lost 9 bases, with 17 bases between them. This CDR3 region has 14 residues. The CDR3 bases are TGTGCCAGCAGCTTCAGCCCCAATGGGGAGTCCCAGTACTTC. As protein: CASSFSPNGESQYF.

The chain has TRBV4-1 and TRBJ1-6, with TRBD1 identical over 9 bases. The length of the CDR3 is 15 residues. V gave up 7 bases and J gave up 7 bases; unmatched junction bases: 8. Germline V gene sequence: CDR1 MGHRA, CDR2 YSYEKL. The CDR3 here is CASTDRGVSNSPLHF. The CDR3 DNA reads TGCGCCAGCACTGACAGGGGGGTCTCGAATTCACCCCTCCACTTT.

The rearrangement joins TRBV5-4 to TRBJ1-1, with 8 bases fitting TRBD1. This CDR3 is 15 amino acids long. Losses at the gene ends were 3 bases for V and 11 bases for J; bases not matched to a gene: 15. Looked up from germline, CDR1 is SGHNT and CDR2 is YYREEE (reference sequence). In DNA form, the CDR3 reads TGTGCCAGCAGCTCATTAGACAGGGGTAAGATTATCGCTTTCTTT. It specifies CASSSLDRGKIIAFF. Based on the CDR3 plus reference TRBV5-4 and TRBJ1-1, the full variable domain is ETGVTQSPTHLIKTRGQQVTLRCSSQSGHNTVSWYQQALGQGPQFIFQYYREEENGRGNFPPRFSGLQFPNYSSELNVNALELDDSALYLCASSSLDRGKIIAFFGQGTRLTVV.